The 16 T cell receptor beta chains below all came from one sample that was sequenced in a study of cytomegalovirus exposure and HLA in healthy donors. The PCR was carried out with 60 Vbeta primers and 13 Jbeta primers. Some clones are missing from TCRdb's copy, which holds only in-frame ones; the method was immunoSEQ multiplex PCR. This table holds 100,000 or so clones, around 80% found once. The sequencing sample was made of PBMCs. These receptors originate from a man in his forties in good health and CMV-seronegative.

The chain combines TRBV30 with TRBJ1-5; TRBD1 aligns across 7 bases. The CDR3 has 16 residues. V dropped 3 bases and J dropped 2; count of bases not matched to a gene: 10. The V gene's germline CDR1 is GTSNPN and CDR2 SVGIG (reference sequence). CDR3 bases: TGTGCCTGGAGAAGGCCCGGGACAGCTGGCAATCAGCCCCAGCATTTT. This encodes CAWRRPGTAGNQPQHF.

The chain recombines TRBV7-6 with TRBJ2-2; possible D gene TRBD1, 6 bases. Germline loops: CDR1 SGHVS, CDR2 FNYEAQ. V was clipped by 4 bases and J by 5 bases, with 17 bases between them. The CDR3 sequence is 16 residues long. The CDR3 sequence is CASSYPRDKGTGELFF. As DNA, the CDR3 is TGTGCCAGCAGCTACCCCAGGGACAAAGGGACCGGGGAGCTGTTTTTT.

The V call is TRBV5-4, the J call TRBJ2-2, with 8 positions matching TRBD2. J gave up 7 bases and V 2 bases, and 7 bases lay outside the gene matches. The germline V gene has CDR1 SGHNT and CDR2 YYREEE (reference sequence). CDR3 length: 15 residues. The CDR3 loop reads CASSFSGGNRGELFF. DNA for the CDR3: TGTGCCAGCAGCTTTTCGGGGGGGAACCGCGGGGAGCTGTTTTTT.

The rearrangement links TRBV12-5 to TRBJ1-2; D remains unclear. The CDR3 covers 15 residues. Germline assignment: CDR1 LGHNT and CDR2 FRNRAP. V shed 0 bases and J shed 0 bases, with 8 bases lying between them. CDR3 nucleotide sequence: TGTGCTAGTGGTTTGGTAGCGTCATCTAACTATGGCTACACCTTC. Its protein product is CASGLVASSNYGYTF.

This chain connects TRBV14 to TRBJ2-7, with D possibly being TRBD2 (5 bases). The V end lost 3 bases, the J end lost 4 bases, and 25 bases lay between the germline ends. CDR3 length: 18 amino acids. Germline-derived CDR1 and CDR2 are SGHDN and FVKESK. CDR3 amino acids: CASSHHPRTGKGIYEQYF. CDR3 nucleotide sequence: TGTGCCAGCAGCCACCACCCACGGACGGGGAAGGGTATATACGAGCAGTACTTC.

The V gene is TRBV7-2, the J gene TRBJ2-7; TRBD1 is a possible D gene (5 bases). The CDR3 covers 13 residues. V lost 3 bases and J lost 6, with 12 bases in between. Germline CDR1 is SGHTA and CDR2 is FQGNSA. The CDR3 region has the DNA TGTGCCAGCAGCTTCAGCCTGGGGCTCGAGCAGTACTTC. Protein product: CASSFSLGLEQYF. The full variable domain, rest sourced from reference TRBV7-2 and TRBJ2-7, is GAGVSQSPSNKVTEKGKDVELRCDPISGHTALYWYRQSLGQGLEFLIYFQGNSAPDKSGLPSDRFSAERTGGSVSTLTIQRTQQEDSAVYLCASSFSLGLEQYFGPGTRLTVT.

This chain links TRBV7-9 with TRBJ2-3, with TRBD2 matching over 14 bases. The CDR3 consists of 18 residues. J lost 0 bases, V lost 5 bases, and 7 bases had no gene match. CDR1 and CDR2 from the germline V gene are SEHNR and FQNEAQ (reference sequence). The CDR3 spells CASSPRGLAGASTDTQYF. In DNA form, the CDR3 reads TGTGCCAGCAGCCCACGGGGACTAGCGGGGGCGAGCACAGATACGCAGTATTTT.

V and J are TRBV28 and TRBJ1-1; perhaps TRBD1 as D (6 bases). The germline CDR1 and CDR2 sequences are MDHEN and SYDVKM. The CDR3 runs 14 residues. The germline V and J ends were trimmed by 3 bases and 1 base, with 9 bases remaining between them. Here the CDR3 DNA reads TGTGCCAGCAGTTTGGGGGCCGGGAACACTGAAGCTTTCTTT. The encoded protein is CASSLGAGNTEAFF. Using reference TRBV28 and TRBJ1-1 for the parts outside the CDR3, the full variable domain is DVKVTQSSRYLVKRTGEKVFLECVQDMDHENMFWYRQDPGLGLRLIYFSYDVKMKEKGDIPEGYSVSREKKERFSLILESASTNQTSMYLCASSLGAGNTEAFFGQGTRLTVV.

This sequence joins TRBV27 and TRBJ1-5; 8 nucleotides align to TRBD1. With 5 bases clipped from V and 3 bases from J, the junction kept 18 bases outside the gene matches. The CDR3 is made up of 19 amino acids. The germline V gene encodes CDR1 MNHEY and CDR2 SMNVEV (reference sequence). The CDR3 sequence: CASSETPLLGTGDNQPQHF. CDR3 sequence (DNA): TGTGCCAGCAGTGAAACCCCCCTCTTGGGGACAGGCGACAATCAGCCCCAGCATTTT.

J is TRBJ1-5 and V is TRBV5-1; 10 bases line up with TRBD1. V dropped 4 bases and J dropped 13; count of bases not matched to a gene: 5. The germline V gene has CDR1 SGHRS and CDR2 YFSETQ. This CDR3 is built from 12 residues. The CDR3 coding sequence is TGCGCCAGCAGCCACGACAGGGGGCCACAGCATTTT. Protein product: CASSHDRGPQHF.

The chain uses TRBV5-5 and TRBJ1-5, with D perhaps TRBD1 (5 bases). Germline-derived CDR1 and CDR2 are SGHKS and YYEKEE (reference sequence). CDR3 length equals 13 residues. V was clipped by 1 base and J by 6 bases, with 8 bases between them. The DNA of the CDR3 is TGTGCCAGCAGCTTGCAGGGCAGTCAGCCCCAGCATTTT. This translates into CASSLQGSQPQHF. Full variable domain (remainder filled in from reference TRBV5-5 and TRBJ1-5): DAGVTQSPTHLIKTRGQQVTLRCSPISGHKSVSWYQQVLGQGPQFIFQYYEKEERGRGNFPDRFSARQFPNYSSELNVNALLLGDSALYLCASSLQGSQPQHFGDGTRLSIL.

The rearrangement uses TRBV27 and TRBJ1-2; no reliable D call. The CDR3 has 15 amino acids. Germline CDR1 and CDR2: MNHEY and SMNVEV (reference sequence). V lost 6 bases, J lost 8 bases, and 22 bases lay in between. Here the CDR3 reads CASSKGVASRIGYTF. DNA for the CDR3: TGTGCCAGCAGCAAAGGCGTGGCGTCGAGGATAGGCTACACCTTC.

The chain joins TRBV29-1 to TRBJ2-7, with TRBD1 matching over 10 bases. From germline, CDR1 is SQVTM and CDR2 ANQGSEA. Trimming cost V 7 bases and J 3 bases; bases outside gene matches: 12. This CDR3 is 15 amino acids long. The CDR3 sequence is CSAFGDRGLIYEQYF. The DNA of the CDR3 is TGCAGCGCCTTTGGCGACAGGGGGCTGATCTACGAGCAGTACTTC.

This sequence joins TRBV19 and TRBJ1-2, with D uncertain. The germline CDR1 and CDR2 sequences are LNHDA and SQIVND (reference sequence). This CDR3 has 13 amino acids. The germline V and J ends were trimmed by 0 bases and 4 bases, with 6 bases remaining between them. The DNA for the CDR3 is TGTGCCAGTAGTATAGATCCGTTCTATGGCTACACCTTC. It yields the protein CASSIDPFYGYTF. Using reference TRBV19 and TRBJ1-2 for the parts outside the CDR3, the full variable domain is DGGITQSPKYLFRKEGQNVTLSCEQNLNHDAMYWYRQDPGQGLRLIYYSQIVNDFQKGDIAEGYSVSREKKESFPLTVTSAQKNPTAFYLCASSIDPFYGYTFGSGTRLTVV.

The rearrangement links TRBV6-6 to TRBJ1-6; D may be TRBD1 (6 bases). Between the trimmed V and J ends, which lost 11 bases and 5 bases, there was a span of 13 bases. CDR1 and CDR2 (germline): MNHNY, SVGAGI (reference sequence). The CDR3 extends over 13 amino acids. CDR3 region: CAAGGRNNSPLHF. The CDR3 DNA follows: TGTGCCGCGGGGGGCCGTAATAATTCACCCCTCCACTTT.

This chain uses TRBV14 with TRBJ2-5, with TRBD1 as a possible D gene (6 bases). The V and J ends lost 1 base and 6 bases respectively, with 15 bases between them. Looked up from germline, CDR1 is SGHDN and CDR2 is FVKESK. This CDR3 spans 15 amino acids. The CDR3 spells CASSQGLRQEQTQYF. The CDR3, as DNA: TGTGCCAGCAGCCAAGGACTTCGACAGGAGCAGACCCAGTACTTC.